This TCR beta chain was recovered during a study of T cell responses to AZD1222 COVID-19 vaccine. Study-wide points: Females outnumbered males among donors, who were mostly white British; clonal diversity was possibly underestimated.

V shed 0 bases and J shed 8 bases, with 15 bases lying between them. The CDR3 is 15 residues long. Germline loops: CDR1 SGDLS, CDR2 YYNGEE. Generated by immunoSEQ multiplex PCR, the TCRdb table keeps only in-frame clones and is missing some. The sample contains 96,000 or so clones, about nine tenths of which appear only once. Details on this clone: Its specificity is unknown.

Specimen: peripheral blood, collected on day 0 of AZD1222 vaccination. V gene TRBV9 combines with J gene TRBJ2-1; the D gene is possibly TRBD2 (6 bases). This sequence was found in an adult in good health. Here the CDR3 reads CASSVVWGGGDEQFF. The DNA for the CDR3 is TGTGCCAGCAGCGTAGTGTGGGGCGGAGGGGATGAGCAGTTCTTC.